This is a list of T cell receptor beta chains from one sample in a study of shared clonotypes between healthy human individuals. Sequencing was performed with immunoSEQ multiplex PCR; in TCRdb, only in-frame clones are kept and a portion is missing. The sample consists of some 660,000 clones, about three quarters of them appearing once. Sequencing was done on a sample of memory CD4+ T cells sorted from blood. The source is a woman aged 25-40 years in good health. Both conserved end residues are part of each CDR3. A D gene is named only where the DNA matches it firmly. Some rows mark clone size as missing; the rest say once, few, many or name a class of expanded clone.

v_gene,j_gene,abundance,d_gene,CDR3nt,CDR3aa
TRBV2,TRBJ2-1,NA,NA,TGTGCCAGCAGCGAAATGGCGAGCTACAATGAGCAGTTCTTC,CASSEMASYNEQFF
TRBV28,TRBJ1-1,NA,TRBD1,TGTGCCAGCAGTCCCGGGACAGCGGCGAGGACTGAAGCTTTCTTT,CASSPGTAARTEAFF
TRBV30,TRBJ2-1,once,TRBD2,TGTGCCCGAGGGCGGGAGTCCAATGAGCAGTTCTTC,CARGRESNEQFF
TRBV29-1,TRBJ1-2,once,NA,TGCAGCGTTGCACGTGGTGGGGAAGCCACCTTC,CSVARGGEATF
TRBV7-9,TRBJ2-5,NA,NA,TGTGCCAGCAGACACCCGGGACTCACAAGGGAGACCCAGTACTTC,CASRHPGLTRETQYF
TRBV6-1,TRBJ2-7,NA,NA,TGTGCCAGCAGTAACCAATACGAGCAGTACTTC,CASSNQYEQYF
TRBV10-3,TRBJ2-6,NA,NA,TGTGCCATCAGTGAGTGGTCAAACTCTGGGGCCAACGTCCTGACTTTC,CAISEWSNSGANVLTF
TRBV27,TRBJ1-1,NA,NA,TGTGCCAGCATGAAAGCTTTCTTT,CASMKAFF
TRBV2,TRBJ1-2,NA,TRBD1,TGTGCCAGCAGCCTAGGGGGCGACTATGGCTACACCTTC,CASSLGGDYGYTF
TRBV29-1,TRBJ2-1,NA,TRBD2,TGCAGCGTTGTGGGAAGCGGGAGTATTTTCAATGAGCAGTTCTTC,CSVVGSGSIFNEQFF
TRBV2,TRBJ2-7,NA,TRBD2,TGTGCCAGCAGTGGGGGACTCAAGGCTAGCGGGAGAGGGAAGCAGTACTTC,CASSGGLKASGRGKQYF
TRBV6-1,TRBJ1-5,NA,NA,TGTGCCAGCAGTGAATTGCTGGGCAGCCACAATCAGCCCCAGCATTTT,CASSELLGSHNQPQHF
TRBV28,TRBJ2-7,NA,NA,TGTGCCAGCAAAGTGGGACGGAGTTCTTTTTCCTACGAGCAGTACTTC,CASKVGRSSFSYEQYF
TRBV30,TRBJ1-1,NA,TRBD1,TGTGCCTGCACCGGGACAGGGAACACTGAAGCTTTCTTT,CACTGTGNTEAFF
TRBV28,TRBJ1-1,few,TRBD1,TGTGCCAGCAGTTTCTTGGAGACAGGGATGAACACTGAAGCTTTCTTT,CASSFLETGMNTEAFF
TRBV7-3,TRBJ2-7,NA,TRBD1,TGTGCCAGCAGTCTAGGACAGGGAGAAGAGCAGTACTTC,CASSLGQGEEQYF
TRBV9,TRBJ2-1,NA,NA,TGTGCCAGCAGCGTAGCTAGCCCAATCAATGAGCAGTTCTTC,CASSVASPINEQFF